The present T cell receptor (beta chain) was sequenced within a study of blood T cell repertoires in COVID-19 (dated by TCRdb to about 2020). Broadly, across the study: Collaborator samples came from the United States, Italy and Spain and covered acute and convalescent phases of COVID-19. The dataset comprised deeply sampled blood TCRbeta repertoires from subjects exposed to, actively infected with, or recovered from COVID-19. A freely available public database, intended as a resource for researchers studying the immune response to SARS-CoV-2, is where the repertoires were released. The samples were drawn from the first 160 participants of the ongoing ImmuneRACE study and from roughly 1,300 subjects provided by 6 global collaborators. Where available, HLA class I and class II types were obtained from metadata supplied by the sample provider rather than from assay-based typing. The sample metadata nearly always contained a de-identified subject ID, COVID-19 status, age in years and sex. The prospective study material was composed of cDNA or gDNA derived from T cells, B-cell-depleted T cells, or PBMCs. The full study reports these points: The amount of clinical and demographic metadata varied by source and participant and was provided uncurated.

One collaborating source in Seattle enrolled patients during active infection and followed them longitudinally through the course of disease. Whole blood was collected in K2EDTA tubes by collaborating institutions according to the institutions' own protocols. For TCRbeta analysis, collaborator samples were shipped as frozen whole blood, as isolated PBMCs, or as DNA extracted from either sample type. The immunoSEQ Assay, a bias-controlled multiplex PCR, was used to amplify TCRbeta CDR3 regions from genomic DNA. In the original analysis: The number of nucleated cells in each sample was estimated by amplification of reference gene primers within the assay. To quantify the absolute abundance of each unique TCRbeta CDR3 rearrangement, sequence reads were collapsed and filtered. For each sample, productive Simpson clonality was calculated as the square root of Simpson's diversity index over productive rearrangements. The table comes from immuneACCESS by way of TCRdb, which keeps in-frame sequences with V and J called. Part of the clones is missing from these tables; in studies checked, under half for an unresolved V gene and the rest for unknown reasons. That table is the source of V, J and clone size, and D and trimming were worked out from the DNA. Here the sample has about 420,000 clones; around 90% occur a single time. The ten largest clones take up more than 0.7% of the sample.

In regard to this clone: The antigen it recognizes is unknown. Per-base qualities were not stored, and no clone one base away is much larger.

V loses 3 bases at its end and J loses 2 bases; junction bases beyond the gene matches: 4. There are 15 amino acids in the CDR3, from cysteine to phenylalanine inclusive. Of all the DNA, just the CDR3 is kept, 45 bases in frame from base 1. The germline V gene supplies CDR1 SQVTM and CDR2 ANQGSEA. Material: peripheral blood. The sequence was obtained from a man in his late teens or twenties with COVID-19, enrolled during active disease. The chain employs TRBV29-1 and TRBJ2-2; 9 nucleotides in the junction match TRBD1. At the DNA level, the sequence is TGCAGCGTTGATAAGGACAGGGGAAACACCGGGGAGCTGTTTTTT. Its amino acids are CSVDKDRGNTGELFF.